This T cell receptor beta chain came from a study of blood T cell repertoires in COVID-19 (dated by TCRdb to 2018 to 2021). Regarding the complete study: The collaborator samples originated in the United States, Italy and Spain and spanned the acute and convalescent phases of COVID-19. The prospective study material was composed of cDNA or gDNA derived from T cells, B-cell-depleted T cells, or PBMCs. Deeply sampled blood TCRbeta repertoires from subjects exposed to, actively infected with, or recovered from COVID-19 were included in the dataset. The repertoires were released in a freely available public database meant as a resource for research on the immune response to SARS-CoV-2. The samples were drawn from two sources: the first 160 participants of the ongoing ImmuneRACE study, and fewer than 1,500 subjects contributed by 6 global collaborators. Sample metadata almost always included a de-identified subject ID, COVID-19 status, age in years and sex. Where available, HLA class I and class II types were obtained from metadata supplied by the sample provider rather than from assay-based typing. Results and caveats for the whole study, not just this receptor: How much clinical and demographic metadata was included differed by source and by participant, and the metadata was provided uncurated.

A note on this clone: What antigen it recognizes has not been identified. Per-base quality was not reported, and no clone a single base away is much larger than it.

The CDR1 and CDR2 encoded by the germline V gene are SGDLS and YYNGEE. The germline ends are 11 bases apart after V is trimmed by 4 bases and J by 0 bases. There are 15 amino acids in the CDR3, from cysteine to phenylalanine inclusive. The read is trimmed to its CDR3 DNA, 45 bases read in frame from base 1. TCRbeta CDR3 regions were amplified from genomic DNA using the immunoSEQ Assay, a bias-controlled multiplex PCR. The source study handled its data this way. The number of nucleated cells in each sample was estimated by amplification of reference gene primers within the assay. To quantify the absolute abundance of each unique TCRbeta CDR3 rearrangement, sequence reads were collapsed and filtered. For each sample, productive Simpson clonality was calculated by taking the square root of Simpson's diversity index across productive rearrangements. TCRdb's version of the immuneACCESS table is confined to in-frame rearrangements and falls short of the full clone set. An unresolved V gene accounts for under half of the shortfall where checked; the remainder is of unknown origin. The DNA gave D and trimming, while V, J and clone size come from that table. This sample holds about 200,000 clones; roughly 79% were observed only once. Roughly 6.9% of the sample belongs to the ten largest clones.

Whole blood was collected in K2EDTA tubes by collaborating institutions according to the institutions' own protocols. For TCRbeta analysis, collaborators shipped samples as frozen whole blood, isolated PBMCs, or DNA extracted from either of those sample types. Sequencing used peripheral blood. Rearrangement joined TRBV9 to TRBJ1-5; matching of 6 bases hints at TRBD1 as the D gene. This receptor was obtained from a human donor with acute or convalescent COVID-19. The donor label of this sample is uncertain. CDR3 sequence: CASSPEGVSNQPQHF. The DNA reads TGTGCCAGCAGCCCCGAGGGGGTTAGCAATCAGCCCCAGCATTTT. The entire variable domain, with the stretches around the CDR3 drawn from the reference TRBV9 and TRBJ1-5 proteins, is DSGVTQTPKHLITATGQRVTLRCSPRSGDLSVYWYQQSLDQGLQFLIQYYNGEERAKGNILERFSAQQFPDLHSELNLSSLELGDSALYFCASSPEGVSNQPQHFGDGTRLSIL.